This T cell receptor beta chain is drawn from a study of T cell changes during pregnancy in multiple sclerosis. V was pared by 7 bases and J by 5 bases, with 13 bases of the junction left unmatched. Germline loops: CDR1 MNHEY, CDR2 SMNVEV (reference sequence). The CDR3 spans 15 residues. Generated by immunoSEQ multiplex PCR, the TCRdb table keeps only in-frame clones and is missing some. Among about 47,000 clones listed, more than 80% were seen once. The receptor was isolated from a female donor with multiple sclerosis, enrolled in a pregnancy study. Here the sequenced sample was CD8+ T cells from peripheral blood mononuclear cells, taken in the second trimester of pregnancy. The chain recombines TRBV27 with TRBJ2-7; 8 nucleotides line up with TRBD1. The chain's CDR3 is CASNGYEQGGHEQYF. The CDR3 DNA follows: TGTGCCAGCAATGGGTATGAACAGGGGGGCCACGAGCAGTACTTC.